The T cell receptor beta chain described here comes from a study of identical twins. Trimming cost V 5 bases and J 2 bases, with 17 bases left between them. CDR1 and CDR2 (germline): MNHEY, SMNVEV (reference sequence). CDR3 length equals 16 residues. This clonotype was recorded many times. Its antigen is still unknown. TCRdb processed the 5' RACE reads anew with MiXCR; each CDR3 protein has one entry. The sample consists of a few hundred thousand distinct CDR3 sequences, about an eighth of them appearing once. Broader study findings: Twin sharing of out-of-frame TCR alpha was underestimated by models in monozygotic pairs.

The sample also formed part of further work on yellow fever vaccine responses in identical twins.

V is TRBV27 and J is TRBJ2-3, with D perhaps being TRBD1 or TRBD2 (6 bases each). The receptor was derived from a woman aged 18-29 years in good health. The specimen sequenced was memory (CD45RO+) T cells sorted from blood. CDR3 nucleotide sequence: TGTGCCAGCAGTCTTACAGGGAGGAGGACCACAGATACGCAGTATTTT. Translating gives CASSLTGRRTTDTQYF.